The 2 T cell receptor beta chains below all came from one sample that was sequenced in a study of blood T cell repertoires in COVID-19. Data came from immunoSEQ multiplex PCR; TCRdb stores just in-frame clones and leaves some out. The sample consists of 400,000 to 450,000 clones, around 90% of them appearing once. The sequencing sample was made of peripheral blood. The receptors derive from a young man with COVID-19, enrolled during active disease.

The J gene is TRBJ1-5, the V gene TRBV6-5, with TRBD1 as a possible D gene (5 bases). This CDR3 is 12 amino acids long. Trimming left V 5 bases short and J 5 bases short, with 7 bases between. Germline V gene data show CDR1 as MNHEY and CDR2 as SVGAGI. The CDR3: CASSTGDQPQHF. CDR3 DNA: TGTGCCAGCAGTACGGGGGATCAGCCCCAGCATTTT.

The rearrangement links TRBV19 to TRBJ2-3; D is uncertain. This CDR3 spans 12 amino acids. Germline V gene data show CDR1 as LNHDA and CDR2 as SQIVND (reference sequence). The V end was cut by 5 bases, the J end by 3 bases, with 6 bases between. DNA for the CDR3: TGTGCCAGTAGTTTCCGGACAGATACGCAGTATTTT. Its protein is CASSFRTDTQYF.